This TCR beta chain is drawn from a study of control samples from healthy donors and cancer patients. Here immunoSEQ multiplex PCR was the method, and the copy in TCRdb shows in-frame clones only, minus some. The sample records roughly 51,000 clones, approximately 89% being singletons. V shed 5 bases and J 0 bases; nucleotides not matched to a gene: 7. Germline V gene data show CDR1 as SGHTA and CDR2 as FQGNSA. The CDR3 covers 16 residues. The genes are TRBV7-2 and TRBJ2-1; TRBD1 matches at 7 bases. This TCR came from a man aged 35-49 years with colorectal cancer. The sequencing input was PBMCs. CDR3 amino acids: CASSNKDRFSYNEQFF. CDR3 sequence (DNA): TGTGCCAGCAGCAACAAGGACAGGTTCTCCTACAATGAGCAGTTCTTC.